This TCR beta chain was documented in a study of T cells after yellow fever vaccination. Whole-study context: Preparation of the low-cell-number fractions used SMART-Seq v4 Ultra Low Input.

After removal of 4 bases from V and 6 bases from J, the junction contained 17 bases not matched to a gene. The CDR3 length is 18 residues. Germline CDR1 SGDLS, CDR2 YYNGEE. Only a few counts were recorded for this clonotype. UMIs and a universal primer site were added when TCR cDNA was made by 5'RACE template switching. TCRdb processed the 5' RACE reads anew with MiXCR; each CDR3 protein has one entry. There are about 360,000 distinct CDR3 sequences in the sample; under 7.5% occur only once, and around 16% lies in the top ten. This receptor was obtained from a man younger than 40 who received the YFV17D yellow fever vaccine. This chain links TRBV9 with TRBJ2-1, with TRBD2 identical over 9 bases. The sequences come from PBMCs, collected 5 days after the yellow fever booster vaccination. The CDR3 nucleotides are TGTGCCAGCAGCTTCGAGGGACTAGCCGGGGGGCCGGGCAATGAGCAGTTCTTC. As protein: CASSFEGLAGGPGNEQFF.